The rows below give T cell receptor beta chains drawn from one sample of a study of T cells after yellow fever vaccination. MiXCR was run by TCRdb on the 5' RACE reads, yielding one entry per CDR3 protein. The sample carries 60,000 to 85,000 distinct CDR3 sequences, approximately 7% recorded once. This specimen was CD8+ T cells sorted from PBMCs, taken about 5 days after the first yellow fever vaccination. The receptors were sampled from a young man who received the YFV17D yellow fever vaccine. Each CDR3 is given with its conserved first and last residue. Each record gives: clone size, CDR3 length, J gene, V gene, D gene, CDR3 DNA, CDR3 protein. D genes are given only for firm matches. Some rows mark clone size as missing; the rest say once, few, many or name a class of expanded clone.

- | 14 | TRBJ1-3 | TRBV9 | TRBD1 | TGTGCCAGCAGCGAGACAGGGACTGGAAACACCATATATTTT | CASSETGTGNTIYF
many | 14 | TRBJ1-6 | TRBV6-1 | TRBD1 | TGTGCCAGCAGCACAGGGGGTGGGAAATCACCCCTCCACTTT | CASSTGGGKSPLHF
- | 13 | TRBJ2-5 | TRBV20-1 | - | TGCAGTGCTAGGCCCCATGGGACAGAGACCCAGTACTTC | CSARPHGTETQYF
few | 15 | TRBJ2-5 | TRBV7-2 | TRBD1 | TGTGCCAGCAGTCCCCCGGGACAGGGGCGCGAGACCCAGTACTTC | CASSPPGQGRETQYF
- | 16 | TRBJ2-3 | TRBV5-5 | - | TGTGCCAGCAGCCCAGGGCTAGTGGAAGTAGTAGATACGCAGTATTTT | CASSPGLVEVVDTQYF
many | 14 | TRBJ2-5 | TRBV7-6 | - | TGTGCCAGCAGCTCAACCCAGGGGTGGGAGACCCAGTACTTC | CASSSTQGWETQYF
many | 14 | TRBJ1-1 | TRBV12-3/TRBV12-4 | - | TGTGCCACCCGGACACTTCTTGGGGACACTGAAGCTTTCTTT | CATRTLLGDTEAFF
many | 16 | TRBJ1-5 | TRBV7-9 | TRBD1 | TGTGCCAGCAGCTTAGGAGGGGGCTCGTACAATCAGCCCCAGCATTTT | CASSLGGGSYNQPQHF
- | 13 | TRBJ2-1 | TRBV11-2 | - | TGTGCCAGCAGCTTAGACGGCGGGTATGAGCAGTTCTTC | CASSLDGGYEQFF
many | 15 | TRBJ2-2 | TRBV12-3/TRBV12-4 | - | TGTGCCAGCAGTTTAGAATACGGTTCCACCGGGGAGCTGTTTTTT | CASSLEYGSTGELFF
many | 12 | TRBJ1-1 | TRBV12-5 | - | TGTGCTAGTGGTTCGACCGGCACTGAAGCTTTCTTT | CASGSTGTEAFF
many | 20 | TRBJ2-1 | TRBV15 | TRBD2 | TGTGCCACCAGCAGATCCCTGCTAGCGGGGGGCCGTGCGGCCTACAATGAGCAGTTCTTC | CATSRSLLAGGRAAYNEQFF
many | 14 | TRBJ2-3 | TRBV7-9 | - | TGTGCCAGCAGCTTAGACAGGGCCACAGATACGCAGTATTTT | CASSLDRATDTQYF
many | 14 | TRBJ2-5 | TRBV12-3/TRBV12-4 | - | TGTGCCAGCAGTTTAGTCAGGACTAAAGAGACCCAGTACTTC | CASSLVRTKETQYF
many | 18 | TRBJ2-7 | TRBV4-1 | TRBD1 | TGCGCCAGCAGCCAAGGAACAGGGGTGACAGGGGGCCTCAACGAGCAGTACTTC | CASSQGTGVTGGLNEQYF
few | 16 | TRBJ2-2 | TRBV11-2 | - | TGTGCCAGCAGCCCCGAGGGGGGGGTGACCACCGGGGAGCTGTTTTTT | CASSPEGGVTTGELFF
many | 13 | TRBJ1-1 | TRBV9 | - | TGTGCCAGCAGCGTAGGGGCAGACACTGAAGCTTTCTTT | CASSVGADTEAFF
many | 14 | TRBJ2-7 | TRBV4-3 | - | TGCGCCAGCAGCCCTTATAGGGGGGCCTACGAGCAGTACTTC | CASSPYRGAYEQYF
few | 17 | TRBJ2-1 | TRBV11-2 | TRBD2 | TGTGCCAGCAGAGGAGGTTGGGCGGGGGGCTTGGGTGATGAGCAGTTCTTC | CASRGGWAGGLGDEQFF
many | 13 | TRBJ1-1 | TRBV6-5 | - | TGTGCCAGCGTTGCAGGGATGAACACTGAAGCTTTCTTT | CASVAGMNTEAFF
few | 14 | TRBJ1-5 | TRBV6-2/TRBV6-3 | - | TGTGCCAGCAGTTACGGAGGGGAGCATCAGCCCCAGCATTTT | CASSYGGEHQPQHF
- | 15 | TRBJ2-3 | TRBV27 | - | TGTGCCAGCAGTGACCACAGCGTTAGCACAGATACGCAGTATTTT | CASSDHSVSTDTQYF
many | 13 | TRBJ2-3 | TRBV7-2 | - | TGTGCCAGCAGCCTAGGGCCGACAGATACGCAGTATTTT | CASSLGPTDTQYF
many | 13 | TRBJ2-3 | TRBV5-5 | - | TGTGCCAGCCGAGGGGAGCCCACAGATACGCAGTATTTT | CASRGEPTDTQYF
many | 15 | TRBJ2-1 | TRBV4-2 | - | TGTGCCAGCAGCCCGGCCCGGGGGCAATACAATGAGCAGTTCTTC | CASSPARGQYNEQFF
- | 13 | TRBJ2-1 | TRBV27 | TRBD1 | TGTGCCAGCAGTTTTCGGACAGGGATAAAGCAGTTCTTC | CASSFRTGIKQFF
many | 18 | TRBJ1-1 | TRBV27 | - | TGTGCCAGCAGTTTTGGCATCCGATCGCGGGGGCCGAAGGCTCCGGCTTTCTTT | CASSFGIRSRGPKAPAFF
few | 15 | TRBJ1-5 | TRBV4-1 | - | TGCGCCAGCAGCCAAGTTTTCAGGAGCAATCAGCCCCAGCATTTT | CASSQVFRSNQPQHF
few | 14 | TRBJ2-1 | TRBV18 | TRBD2 | TGTGCCAGCTCACCCAGCGGGGGGGACTGGGGGCAGTTCTTC | CASSPSGGDWGQFF
- | 15 | TRBJ2-3 | TRBV7-2 | TRBD2 | TGTGCCAGCAGCGCTAGCGGGGGAACAACAGATACGCAGTATTTT | CASSASGGTTDTQYF
few | 18 | TRBJ1-1 | TRBV11-1 | - | TGTGCCAGCAGTCGAACCGGGTTTCCGCAGCGGTTGAACACTGAAGCTTTCTTT | CASSRTGFPQRLNTEAFF
many | 15 | TRBJ1-4 | TRBV19 | - | TGTGCCAGTAACTCCGCGACAAGGGGAATGGAAAAACTGTTTTTT | CASNSATRGMEKLFF
many | 12 | TRBJ2-5 | TRBV12-3/TRBV12-4 | - | TGTGCCAGCAGTGAACCGGGCCTCCATCAGTACTTC | CASSEPGLHQYF
- | 15 | TRBJ2-7 | TRBV19 | TRBD2 | TGTGCCAGTAGTACGGGACTAGCTTTAGCCTACGAGCAGTACTTC | CASSTGLALAYEQYF
many | 16 | TRBJ1-5 | TRBV4-1 | - | TGCGCCAGCAGCGCAAATCGCGGAGGGAGGAATCAGCCCCAGCATTTT | CASSANRGGRNQPQHF
- | 15 | TRBJ1-1 | TRBV4-1 | - | TGCGCCAGCAGCCAGGGTCTTAAGTCATCGTCTGAAGCTTTCTTT | CASSQGLKSSSEAFF
- | 14 | TRBJ2-6 | TRBV9 | - | TGTGCCAGCGCCGGGGCGGCTGGGGCCAACGTCCTGACTTTC | CASAGAAGANVLTF
- | 14 | TRBJ1-2 | TRBV4-3 | - | TGCGCCAGCAGCCAAGCAGGGTTGGACTATGGCTACACCTTC | CASSQAGLDYGYTF
- | 12 | TRBJ2-1 | TRBV19 | - | TGTGCCAGTAGTATAGCGGCCAATGAGCAGTTCTTC | CASSIAANEQFF
few | 15 | TRBJ2-3 | TRBV29-1 | TRBD2 | TGCAGCGCACCGGGACTAGCGGGGCGAACAGATACGCAGTATTTT | CSAPGLAGRTDTQYF
few | 15 | TRBJ2-3 | TRBV7-6 | - | TGTGCCAGCAGTCCCCGGGATACATTCACAGATACGCAGTATTTT | CASSPRDTFTDTQYF
few | 14 | TRBJ2-5 | TRBV20-1 | - | TGCAGTGCTGGACCGTCGAACTCCCAAGAGACCCAGTACTTC | CSAGPSNSQETQYF
many | 15 | TRBJ1-5 | TRBV12-3/TRBV12-4 | - | TGTGCCAGCAGTTTAGTCCTGGATAGCAATCAGCCCCAGCATTTT | CASSLVLDSNQPQHF
many | 13 | TRBJ1-1 | TRBV4-1 | - | TGCGCCAGCAGCCAAGGGGGGCTTATGGAAGCTTTCTTT | CASSQGGLMEAFF
few | 16 | TRBJ2-1 | TRBV6-5 | TRBD2 | TGTGCCAGCAGTTACTCGACTAGCGGGGGGGCTAATGAGCAGTTCTTC | CASSYSTSGGANEQFF